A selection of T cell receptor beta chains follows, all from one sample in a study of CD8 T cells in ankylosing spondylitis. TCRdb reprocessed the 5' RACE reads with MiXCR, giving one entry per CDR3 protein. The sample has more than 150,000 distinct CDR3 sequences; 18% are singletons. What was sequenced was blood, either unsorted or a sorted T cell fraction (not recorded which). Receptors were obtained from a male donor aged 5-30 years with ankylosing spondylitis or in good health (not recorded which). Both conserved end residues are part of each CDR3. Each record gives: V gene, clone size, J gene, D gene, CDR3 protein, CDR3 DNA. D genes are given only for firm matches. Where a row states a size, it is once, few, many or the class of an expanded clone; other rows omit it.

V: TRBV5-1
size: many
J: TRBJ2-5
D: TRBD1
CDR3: CASTDRGLLETQYF
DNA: TGCGCCAGCACTGACAGGGGGCTTCTGGAGACCCAGTACTTC

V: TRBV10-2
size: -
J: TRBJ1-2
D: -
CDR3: CASSDMTYGYTF
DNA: TGCGCCAGCAGTGATATGACCTATGGCTACACCTTC

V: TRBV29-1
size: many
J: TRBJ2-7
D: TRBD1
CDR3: CSATGTESYEQYF
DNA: TGCAGCGCAACCGGGACAGAGTCCTACGAGCAGTACTTC

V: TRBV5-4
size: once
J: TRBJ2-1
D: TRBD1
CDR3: CASSSGQPTNNEQFF
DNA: TGTGCCAGCAGCTCGGGACAGCCAACTAACAATGAGCAGTTCTTC

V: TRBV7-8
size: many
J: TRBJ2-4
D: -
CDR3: CASSLDHVQYF
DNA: TGTGCCAGCAGCTTAGACCACGTTCAGTACTTC

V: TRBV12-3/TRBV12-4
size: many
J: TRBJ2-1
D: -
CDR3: CASQFGEGGNEQFF
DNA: TGTGCCTCCCAATTTGGAGAAGGGGGCAATGAGCAGTTCTTC

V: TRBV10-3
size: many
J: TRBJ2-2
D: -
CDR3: CAISETDTITGELFF
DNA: TGTGCCATCAGTGAGACGGACACAATCACCGGGGAGCTGTTTTTT

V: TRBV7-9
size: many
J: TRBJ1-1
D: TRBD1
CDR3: CASSSWTGGNTEAFF
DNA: TGTGCCAGCAGCTCCTGGACAGGGGGCAACACTGAAGCTTTCTTT

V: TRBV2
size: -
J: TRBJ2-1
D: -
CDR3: CASSVRGNEQFF
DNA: TGTGCCAGCAGTGTCAGGGGCAATGAGCAGTTCTTC

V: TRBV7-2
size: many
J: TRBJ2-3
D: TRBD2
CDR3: CASSQRLAFADTQYF
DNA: TGTGCCAGCAGCCAGAGACTAGCGTTTGCAGATACGCAGTATTTT

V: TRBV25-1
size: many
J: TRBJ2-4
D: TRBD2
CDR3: CASLEPWGGSQYF
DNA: TGTGCCAGCCTCGAACCCTGGGGGGGAAGTCAGTACTTC

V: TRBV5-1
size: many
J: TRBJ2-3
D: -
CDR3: CASSSTDTQYF
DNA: TGTGCCAGCAGCAGCACAGATACGCAGTATTTT

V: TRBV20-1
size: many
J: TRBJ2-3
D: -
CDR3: CSAYPGTQDTQYF
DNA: TGCAGTGCTTATCCAGGAACCCAAGATACGCAGTATTTT

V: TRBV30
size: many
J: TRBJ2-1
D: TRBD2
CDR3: CAWRGLAGAEQFF
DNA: TGTGCCTGGAGAGGACTAGCGGGAGCTGAGCAGTTCTTC

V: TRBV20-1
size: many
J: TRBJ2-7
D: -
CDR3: CSATPWNSAEGNEQYF
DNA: TGCAGTGCTACGCCGTGGAACAGCGCGGAGGGAAACGAGCAGTACTTC

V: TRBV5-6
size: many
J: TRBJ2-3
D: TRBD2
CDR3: CASSLAGGNTQYF
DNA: TGTGCCAGCAGCTTGGCCGGGGGGAATACGCAGTATTTT

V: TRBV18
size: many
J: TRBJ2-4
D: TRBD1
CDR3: CASSPGQGKNIQYF
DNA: TGTGCCAGCTCACCGGGACAGGGAAAAAACATTCAGTACTTC

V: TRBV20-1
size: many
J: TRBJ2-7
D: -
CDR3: CSARDRAGRYEQYF
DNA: TGCAGTGCTAGAGATAGGGCAGGGAGGTACGAGCAGTACTTC

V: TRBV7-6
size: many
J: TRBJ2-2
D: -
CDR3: CASSPTRGDLGTGELFF
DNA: TGTGCCAGCAGCCCTACAAGGGGTGATCTAGGCACCGGGGAGCTGTTTTTT

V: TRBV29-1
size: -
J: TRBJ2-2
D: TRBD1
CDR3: CSVDDRATGELFF
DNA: TGCAGCGTTGACGACAGGGCCACCGGGGAGCTGTTTTTT

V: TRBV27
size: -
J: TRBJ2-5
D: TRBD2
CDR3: CASNHLGGLAQETQYF
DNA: TGTGCCAGCAACCATCTTGGTGGACTAGCGCAAGAGACCCAGTACTTC

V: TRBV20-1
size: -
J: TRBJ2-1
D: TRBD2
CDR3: CSAILAGGNNEQFF
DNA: TGCAGTGCTATTCTAGCGGGAGGTAACAATGAGCAGTTCTTC

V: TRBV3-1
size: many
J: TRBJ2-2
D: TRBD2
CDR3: CASRPVAGAGELFF
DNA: TGTGCCAGCAGGCCGGTAGCGGGAGCCGGGGAGCTGTTTTTT

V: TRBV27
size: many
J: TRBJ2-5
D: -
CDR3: CASSLLGRVGETQYF
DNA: TGTGCCAGCAGTTTATTGGGCAGGGTCGGAGAGACCCAGTACTTC

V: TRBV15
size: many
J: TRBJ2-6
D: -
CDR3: CATSRGVSQATGANVLTF
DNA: TGTGCCACCAGCAGAGGGGTCTCACAGGCTACTGGGGCCAACGTCCTGACTTTC

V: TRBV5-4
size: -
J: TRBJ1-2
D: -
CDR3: CASSGPRDGLYGYTF
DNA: TGTGCCAGCAGCGGCCCCCGGGACGGCCTCTATGGCTACACCTTC

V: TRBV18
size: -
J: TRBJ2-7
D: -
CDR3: CASSPPSAARFLEQYF
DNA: TGTGCCAGCTCACCACCTTCGGCGGCCAGGTTCCTCGAGCAGTACTTC

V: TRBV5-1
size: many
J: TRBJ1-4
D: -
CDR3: CASSLETTPMKKLFF
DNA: TGCGCCAGCAGCTTGGAAACTACCCCAATGAAAAAACTGTTTTTT

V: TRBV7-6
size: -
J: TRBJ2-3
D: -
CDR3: CASSREIASTDTQYF
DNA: TGTGCCAGCAGCCGTGAGATCGCTAGCACAGATACGCAGTATTTT

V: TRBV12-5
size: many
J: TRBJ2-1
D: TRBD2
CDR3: CASHSGGPNEQFF
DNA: TGTGCTAGCCACTCGGGAGGGCCGAATGAGCAGTTCTTC

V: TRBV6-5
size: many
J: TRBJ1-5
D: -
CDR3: CASGLGILQPQHF
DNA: TGTGCCAGCGGCCTTGGAATCCTTCAGCCCCAGCATTTT

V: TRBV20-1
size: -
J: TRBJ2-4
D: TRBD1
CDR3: CSARTSGTGLF
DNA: TGCAGTGCTAGAACCTCCGGGACAGGGTTGTTC

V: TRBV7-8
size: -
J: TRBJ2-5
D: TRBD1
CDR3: CASSLARDSRGKTQYF
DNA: TGTGCCAGCAGCTTAGCCCGGGACAGTAGAGGGAAGACCCAGTACTTC

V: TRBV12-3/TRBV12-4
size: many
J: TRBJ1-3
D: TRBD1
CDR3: CASSRDSLGNTIYF
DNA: TGTGCCAGCAGCCGGGACAGTCTTGGGAACACCATATATTTT

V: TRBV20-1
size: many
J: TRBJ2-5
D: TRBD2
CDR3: CSARRARREWETQYF
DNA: TGCAGTGCTAGACGGGCGAGGCGGGAGTGGGAGACCCAGTACTTC

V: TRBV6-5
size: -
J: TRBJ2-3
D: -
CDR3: CASSSPLTDTQYF
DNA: TGTGCCAGCAGTTCCCCTCTCACAGATACGCAGTATTTT

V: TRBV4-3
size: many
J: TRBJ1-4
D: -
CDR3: CASSQDVPATNEKLFF
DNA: TGCGCCAGCAGCCAAGATGTCCCGGCCACTAATGAAAAACTGTTTTTT

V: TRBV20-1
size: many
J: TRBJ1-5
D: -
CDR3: CSARGFGGGQPQHF
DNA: TGCAGTGCTAGAGGCTTCGGGGGAGGTCAGCCCCAGCATTTT

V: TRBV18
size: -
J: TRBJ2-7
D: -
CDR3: CASSLMGTGTRYEQYF
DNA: TGTGCCAGCTCACTAATGGGGACCGGGACACGCTACGAGCAGTACTTC